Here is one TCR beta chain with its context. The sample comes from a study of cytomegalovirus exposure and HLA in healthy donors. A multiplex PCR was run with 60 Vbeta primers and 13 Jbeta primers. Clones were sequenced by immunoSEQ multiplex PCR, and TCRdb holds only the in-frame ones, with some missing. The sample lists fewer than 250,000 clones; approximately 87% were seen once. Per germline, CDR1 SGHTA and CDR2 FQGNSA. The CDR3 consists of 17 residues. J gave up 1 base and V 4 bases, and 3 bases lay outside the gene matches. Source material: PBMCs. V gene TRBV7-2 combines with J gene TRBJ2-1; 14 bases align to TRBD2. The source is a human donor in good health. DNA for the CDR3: TGTGCCAGCAGCTGGCGGACTAGCGGGAGGTCCTACAATGAGCAGTTCTTC. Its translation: CASSWRTSGRSYNEQFF.